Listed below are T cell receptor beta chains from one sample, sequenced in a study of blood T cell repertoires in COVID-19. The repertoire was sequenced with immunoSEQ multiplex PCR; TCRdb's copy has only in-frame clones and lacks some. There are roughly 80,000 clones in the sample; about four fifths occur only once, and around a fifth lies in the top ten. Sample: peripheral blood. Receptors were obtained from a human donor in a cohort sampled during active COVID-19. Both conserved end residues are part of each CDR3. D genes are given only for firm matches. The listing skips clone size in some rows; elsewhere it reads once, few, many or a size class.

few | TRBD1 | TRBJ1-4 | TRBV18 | TGTGCCAGCTCTCCCGGGACAGCTAAGGAAAAACTGTTTTTT | CASSPGTAKEKLFF
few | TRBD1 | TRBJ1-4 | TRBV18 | TGTGCCAGCTCACCACCGGGGACAGGCCTAAATGAAAAACTGTTTTTT | CASSPPGTGLNEKLFF
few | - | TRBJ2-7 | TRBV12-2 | TGTGCACTAGCCCCCGGGACAGACTACGAGCAGTACTTC | CALAPGTDYEQYF
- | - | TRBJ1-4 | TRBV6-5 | TGTGCCAGCAGTTCCTTGGGCGGGTACGGTGAAAAACTGTTTTTT | CASSSLGGYGEKLFF
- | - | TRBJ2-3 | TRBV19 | TGTGCCAGTAGCCAGGGGTCCACAGATACGCAGTATTTT | CASSQGSTDTQYF
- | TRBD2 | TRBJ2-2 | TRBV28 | TGTGCCAGCAGTAGACTAGCGGAGAACACCGGGGAGCTGTTTTTT | CASSRLAENTGELFF
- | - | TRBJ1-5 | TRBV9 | TGTGCCAGCAGCGTAGGGGGGCTAGGCAATCAGCCCCAGCATTTT | CASSVGGLGNQPQHF
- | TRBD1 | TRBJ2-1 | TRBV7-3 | TGTGCCAGCAGCCCGGACAGGTCCCTCTACAATGAGCAGTTCTTC | CASSPDRSLYNEQFF
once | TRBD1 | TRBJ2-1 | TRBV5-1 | TGCGCCAGCAGCCGGGGACAGGGGGCGGATGAGCAGTTCTTC | CASSRGQGADEQFF
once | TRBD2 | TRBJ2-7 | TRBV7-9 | TGTGCCAGCAGCATTGGGACTAGCGGGGCCGAGCAGTACTTC | CASSIGTSGAEQYF
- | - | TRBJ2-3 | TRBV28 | TGTGCCAGCAGTCCCCCCCGTGGTTCGCGGGTGACGCAGTATTTT | CASSPPRGSRVTQYF
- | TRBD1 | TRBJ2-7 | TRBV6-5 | TGTGCCAGCAGCGGCCTTCCGGGACAGGGTTCCGAGCAGTACTTC | CASSGLPGQGSEQYF
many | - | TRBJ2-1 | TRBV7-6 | TGTGCCAGCAGCCGAGGCCCAGGGGCCTACAATGAGCAGTTCTTC | CASSRGPGAYNEQFF
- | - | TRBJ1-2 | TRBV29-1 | TGCAGCGCAGGACAGAGTAACTATGGCTACACCTTC | CSAGQSNYGYTF
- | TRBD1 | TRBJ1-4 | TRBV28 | TGTGCCAGCAGTCCCTCGGACAGGGGGCGGGAAAAACTGTTTTTT | CASSPSDRGREKLFF
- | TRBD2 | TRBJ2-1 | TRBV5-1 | TGCGCCAGCAGCGCGTGGACTAGCGGAAGCTCCTACAATGAGCAGTTCTTC | CASSAWTSGSSYNEQFF
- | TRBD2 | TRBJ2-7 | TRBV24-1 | TGTGCCACCAGTGATCCCGGGACTAGCGGGGCCAGCGAGCAGTACTTC | CATSDPGTSGASEQYF
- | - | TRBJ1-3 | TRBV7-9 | TGTGCCAGCAGCCCTCGCGCAGACAGAAACACCATATATTTT | CASSPRADRNTIYF
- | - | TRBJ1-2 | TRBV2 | TGTGCCAGCAGTAGGGACTGGGAGTTGGGTGGCTACACCTTC | CASSRDWELGGYTF
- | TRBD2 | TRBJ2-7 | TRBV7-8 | TGTGCCAGCAGCGATAACCCGGGGGGGGCCCTCGAGCAGTACTTC | CASSDNPGGALEQYF
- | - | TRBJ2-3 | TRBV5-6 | TGTGCCAGCAGCCGGTTTCTAGCCATCACAGATACGCAGTATTTT | CASSRFLAITDTQYF
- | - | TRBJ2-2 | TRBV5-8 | TGTGCCAGCAGCCCATTTGACTTCACCGGGGAGCTGTTTTTT | CASSPFDFTGELFF
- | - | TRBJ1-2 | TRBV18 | TGTGCCAGCTCACCATTCGCAGGCGATAACTATGGCTACACCTTC | CASSPFAGDNYGYTF
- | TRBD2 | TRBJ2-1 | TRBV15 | TGTGCCACCAGCAGACCCACCTACGCGGGGGGTTCTTACAATGAGCAGTTCTTC | CATSRPTYAGGSYNEQFF
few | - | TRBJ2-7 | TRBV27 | TGTGCCAGCAGTTTATCGCAGGGCCCCTGGAAGCAGTACTTC | CASSLSQGPWKQYF
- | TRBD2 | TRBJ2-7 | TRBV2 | TGTGCCAGCAGTTCTAGCGGGGGGGCCTACGAGCAGTACTTC | CASSSSGGAYEQYF
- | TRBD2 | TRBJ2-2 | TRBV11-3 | TGTGCCAGCAGCTCCCGTGATAGCGGGGGAACCGGGGAGCTGTTTTTT | CASSSRDSGGTGELFF
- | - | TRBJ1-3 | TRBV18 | TGTGCCAGCTCACCGGTCCGGGTCAACTCTGGAAACACCATATATTTT | CASSPVRVNSGNTIYF
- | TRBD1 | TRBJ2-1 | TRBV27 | TGTGCCAGCAGTTTAGCAGGGGGCTTCTACAATGAGCAGTTCTTC | CASSLAGGFYNEQFF